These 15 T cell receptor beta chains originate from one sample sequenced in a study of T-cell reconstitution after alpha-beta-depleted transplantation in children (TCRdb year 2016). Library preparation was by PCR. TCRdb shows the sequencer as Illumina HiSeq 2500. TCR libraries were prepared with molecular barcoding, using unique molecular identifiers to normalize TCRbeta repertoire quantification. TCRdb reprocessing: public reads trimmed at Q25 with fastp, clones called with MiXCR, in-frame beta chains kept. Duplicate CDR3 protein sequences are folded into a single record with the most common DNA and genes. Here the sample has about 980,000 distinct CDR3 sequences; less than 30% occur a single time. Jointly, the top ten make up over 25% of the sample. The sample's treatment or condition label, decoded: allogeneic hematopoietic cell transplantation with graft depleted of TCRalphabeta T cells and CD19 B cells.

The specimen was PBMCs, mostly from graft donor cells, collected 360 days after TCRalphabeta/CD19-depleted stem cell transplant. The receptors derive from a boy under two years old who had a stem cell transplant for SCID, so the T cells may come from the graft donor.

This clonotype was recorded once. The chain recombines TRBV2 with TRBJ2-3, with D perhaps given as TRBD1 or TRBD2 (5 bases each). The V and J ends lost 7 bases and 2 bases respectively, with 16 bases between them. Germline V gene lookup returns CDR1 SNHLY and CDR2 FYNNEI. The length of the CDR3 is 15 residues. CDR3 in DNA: TGTGCCAGCATCCGGGCTCGAGGGGCCACAGATACGCAGTATTTT. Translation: CASIRARGATDTQYF.

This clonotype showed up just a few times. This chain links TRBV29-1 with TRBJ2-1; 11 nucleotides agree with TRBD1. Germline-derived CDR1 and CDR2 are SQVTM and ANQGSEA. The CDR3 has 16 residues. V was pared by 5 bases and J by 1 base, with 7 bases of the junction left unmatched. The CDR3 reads CSVWTGGRGSYNEQFF. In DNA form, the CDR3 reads TGCAGCGTTTGGACAGGGGGCCGTGGGTCCTACAATGAGCAGTTCTTC.

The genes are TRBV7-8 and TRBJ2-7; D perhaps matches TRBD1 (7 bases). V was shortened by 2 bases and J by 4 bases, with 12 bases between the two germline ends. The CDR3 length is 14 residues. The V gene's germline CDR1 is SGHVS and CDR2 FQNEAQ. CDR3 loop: CASSLKGAGYEQYF. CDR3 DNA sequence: TGTGCCAGCAGCTTAAAGGGGGCGGGATACGAGCAGTACTTC.

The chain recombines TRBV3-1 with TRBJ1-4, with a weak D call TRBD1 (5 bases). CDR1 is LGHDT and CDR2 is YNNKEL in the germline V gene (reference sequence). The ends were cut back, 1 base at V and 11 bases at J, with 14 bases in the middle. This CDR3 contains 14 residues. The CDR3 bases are TGTGCCAGCAGCCAAGGGACGGGGCAGCCTAAACTGTTTTTT. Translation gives CASSQGTGQPKLFF. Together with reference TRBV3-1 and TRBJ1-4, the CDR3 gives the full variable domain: DTAVSQTPKYLVTQMGNDKSIKCEQNLGHDTMYWYKQDSKKFLKIMFSYNNKELIINETVPNRFSPKSPDKAHLNLHINSLELGDSAVYFCASSQGTGQPKLFFGSGTQLSVL.

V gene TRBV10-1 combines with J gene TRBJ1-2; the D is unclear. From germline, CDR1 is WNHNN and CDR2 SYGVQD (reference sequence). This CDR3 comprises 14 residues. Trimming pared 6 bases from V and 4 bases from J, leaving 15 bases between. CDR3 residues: CASSPGNDPYGYTF. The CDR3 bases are TGCGCCAGCAGCCCGGGGAACGATCCCTATGGCTACACCTTC.

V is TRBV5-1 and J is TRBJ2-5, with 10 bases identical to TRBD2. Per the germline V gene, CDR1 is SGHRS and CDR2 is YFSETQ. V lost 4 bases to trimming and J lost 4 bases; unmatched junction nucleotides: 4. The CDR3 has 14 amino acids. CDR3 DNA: TGCGCCAGCAGCCCTAGCGGGGGTTTAGAGACCCAGTACTTC. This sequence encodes CASSPSGGLETQYF.

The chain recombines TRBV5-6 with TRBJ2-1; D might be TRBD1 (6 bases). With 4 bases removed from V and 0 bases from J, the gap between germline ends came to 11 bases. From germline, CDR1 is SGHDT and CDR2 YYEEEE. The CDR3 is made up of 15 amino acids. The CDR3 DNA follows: TGTGCCAGCAGCCTACAGGGTTTCTCCTACAATGAGCAGTTCTTC. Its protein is CASSLQGFSYNEQFF.

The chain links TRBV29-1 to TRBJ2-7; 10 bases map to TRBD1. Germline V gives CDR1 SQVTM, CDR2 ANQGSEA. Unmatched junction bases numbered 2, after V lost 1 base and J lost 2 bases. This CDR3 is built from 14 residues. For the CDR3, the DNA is TGCAGCGTTGAAGGGGGACAGGGGCCCTACGAGCAGTACTTC. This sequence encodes CSVEGGQGPYEQYF.

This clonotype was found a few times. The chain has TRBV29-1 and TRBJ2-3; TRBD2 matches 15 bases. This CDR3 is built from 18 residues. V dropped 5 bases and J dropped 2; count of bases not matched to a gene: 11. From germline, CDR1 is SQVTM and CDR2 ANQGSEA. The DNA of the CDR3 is TGCAGCGTTTGGGGACTAGCGGGGGGATCAAGGGTCACAGATACGCAGTATTTT. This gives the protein CSVWGLAGGSRVTDTQYF.

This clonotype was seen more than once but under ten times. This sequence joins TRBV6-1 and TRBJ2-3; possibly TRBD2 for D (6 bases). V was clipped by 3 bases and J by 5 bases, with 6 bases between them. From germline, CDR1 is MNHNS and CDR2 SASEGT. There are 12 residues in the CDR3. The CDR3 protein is CASSEGGDTQYF. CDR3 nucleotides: TGTGCCAGCAGTGAGGGGGGAGATACGCAGTATTTT.

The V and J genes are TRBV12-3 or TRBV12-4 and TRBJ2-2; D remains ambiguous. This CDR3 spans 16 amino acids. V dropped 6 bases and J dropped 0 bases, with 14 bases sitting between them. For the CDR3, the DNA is TGTGCCAGCAGGCGAAGACACCCTCCGAACACCGGGGAGCTGTTTTTT. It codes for CASRRRHPPNTGELFF.

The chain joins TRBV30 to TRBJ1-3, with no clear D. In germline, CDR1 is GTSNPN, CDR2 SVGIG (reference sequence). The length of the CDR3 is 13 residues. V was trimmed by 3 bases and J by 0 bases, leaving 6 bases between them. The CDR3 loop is CAWRKSSGNTIYF. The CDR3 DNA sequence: TGTGCCTGGAGAAAGAGCTCTGGAAACACCATATATTTT.

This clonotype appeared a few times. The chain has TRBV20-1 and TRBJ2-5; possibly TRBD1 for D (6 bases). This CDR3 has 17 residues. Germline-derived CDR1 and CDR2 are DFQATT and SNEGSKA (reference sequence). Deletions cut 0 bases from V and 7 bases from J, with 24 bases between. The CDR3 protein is CSARDFPPDSHEGTQYF. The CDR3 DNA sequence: TGCAGTGCTAGAGATTTCCCCCCGGACAGCCATGAGGGGACCCAGTACTTC.

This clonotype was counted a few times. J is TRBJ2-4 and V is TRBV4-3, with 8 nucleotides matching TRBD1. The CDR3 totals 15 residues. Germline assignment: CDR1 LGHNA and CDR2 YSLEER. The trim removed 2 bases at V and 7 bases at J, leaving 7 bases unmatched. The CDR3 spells CASSQPKDRANIQYF. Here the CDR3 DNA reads TGCGCCAGCAGCCAACCCAAGGACAGGGCGAACATTCAGTACTTC.

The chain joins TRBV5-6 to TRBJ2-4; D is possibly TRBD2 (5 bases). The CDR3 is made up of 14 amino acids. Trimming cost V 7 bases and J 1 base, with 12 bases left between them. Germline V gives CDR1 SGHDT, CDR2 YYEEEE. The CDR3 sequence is CASQSGWAKNIQYF. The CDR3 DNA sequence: TGTGCCAGCCAAAGCGGCTGGGCCAAAAACATTCAGTACTTC.